Detailed here is one TCR beta chain. Individual cDNA molecules received unique molecular identifiers during library preparation. TCRdb reprocessed the 5' RACE reads via MiXCR and lists one record per CDR3 protein. The data hold tens of thousands of distinct CDR3 sequences, with approximately 15% observed a single time. The CDR3 has 14 amino acids. The V gene end was trimmed by 3 bases and the J gene end by 3 bases; junction bases not matched to a gene: 4. Germline V gene data show CDR1 as KGHSH and CDR2 as LQKENI. The data belong to a study of early T cells in non-severe SARS-CoV-2 infection. J is TRBJ2-7 and V is TRBV18; 8 positions match TRBD2. The source of this sequence is an adult who was a healthcare worker with PCR-confirmed SARS-CoV-2 infection or an uninfected control (not recorded which). Material: whole blood. In DNA, the CDR3 is TGTGCCAGCTCACCTTCTAGCGGGCGCTACGAGCAGTACTTC. This sequence encodes CASSPSSGRYEQYF.